These 29 T cell receptor beta chains share one sample of origin, sequenced in a study of control samples from healthy donors and cancer patients. Method: immunoSEQ multiplex PCR; TCRdb's copy keeps in-frame clones and lacks some. The sample includes 130,000 or so clones, 94% of them seen just once. Specimen: blood. These receptors were taken from a man aged 40-55 years in good health.

The rearrangement links TRBV7-9 to TRBJ1-1; D is uncertain. The CDR3 is 14 amino acids. V lost 1 base to trimming and J lost 1 base, with 7 bases between them. Germline assignment: CDR1 SEHNR and CDR2 FQNEAQ (reference sequence). CDR3 sequence (DNA): TGTGCCAGCAGCTTAGATCTGGGGAACACTGAAGCTTTCTTT. The encoded protein is CASSLDLGNTEAFF.

J is TRBJ2-1 and V is TRBV4-2; 12 positions match TRBD2. Trimming at V came to 5 bases and at J to 5 bases, leaving 7 bases not matched to a gene. Per germline, CDR1 LGHNA and CDR2 YNFKEQ. This CDR3 is built from 16 residues. CDR3 residues: CASSVRLAGVNNEQFF. In DNA form, the CDR3 reads TGTGCCAGCAGCGTGCGACTAGCGGGAGTTAACAATGAGCAGTTCTTC.

This chain links TRBV6-5 with TRBJ1-4, with TRBD1 matching 7 bases. The CDR3 totals 15 residues. Trimming cost V 3 bases and J 5 bases; bases outside gene matches: 6. Germline values: CDR1 MNHEY, CDR2 SVGAGI. CDR3: CASSYTGQKNEKLFF. The DNA of the CDR3 is TGTGCCAGCAGTTATACGGGACAGAAAAATGAAAAACTGTTTTTT.

The rearrangement links TRBV5-1 to TRBJ1-3, with D unresolved. Trimming stripped 0 bases from V and 0 bases from J, with 10 bases between. Germline V gene sequence: CDR1 SGHRS, CDR2 YFSETQ. The CDR3 consists of 16 residues. CDR3 in amino acids: CASSLGRGGSGNTIYF. In DNA form, the CDR3 reads TGCGCCAGCAGCTTGGGTCGGGGTGGCTCTGGAAACACCATATATTTT.

This chain joins TRBV7-9 and TRBJ2-5, with D unclear. Looked up from germline, CDR1 is SEHNR and CDR2 is FQNEAQ (reference sequence). The ends were cut back, 2 bases at V and 0 bases at J, with 7 bases in the middle. CDR3 length: 14 amino acids. The CDR3 loop reads CASSLNQYQETQYF. The CDR3 DNA sequence: TGTGCCAGCAGCTTAAACCAGTACCAAGAGACCCAGTACTTC.

V gene TRBV27 combines with J gene TRBJ2-2, with 13 bases fitting TRBD2. This CDR3 has 18 residues. From germline, CDR1 is MNHEY and CDR2 SMNVEV (reference sequence). Germline trimming cut 3 bases from V and 4 bases from J; bases unmatched to any gene: 8. DNA of the CDR3: TGTGCCAGCAGTTTCCACGGACTAGCGGGAGAGGGCACCGGGGAGCTGTTTTTT. Translating gives CASSFHGLAGEGTGELFF.

The J gene is TRBJ1-4, the V gene TRBV19, with TRBD1 as a possible D gene (6 bases). This CDR3 spans 13 amino acids. Germline lookup yields CDR1 LNHDA and CDR2 SQIVND (reference sequence). The V end lost 6 bases, the J end lost 3 bases, and 8 bases lay between the germline ends. The DNA of the CDR3 is TGTGCCAGTAGCGGGGGCGCTAATGAAAAACTGTTTTTT. This sequence encodes CASSGGANEKLFF.

This chain uses TRBV14 with TRBJ2-2, with D possibly matching TRBD1 (7 bases). The CDR3 loop spans 17 amino acids. The V and J ends lost 4 bases and 7 bases respectively, with 22 bases between them. Germline CDR1 and CDR2: SGHDN and FVKESK. The CDR3 loop is CASSLIRIPRGVGELFF. DNA of the CDR3: TGTGCCAGCAGCCTCATTCGGATACCCAGGGGGGTCGGGGAGCTGTTTTTT.

This chain connects TRBV9 to TRBJ2-2; D is uncertain. The CDR3 is 16 residues long. Germline CDR1 SGDLS, CDR2 YYNGEE. The V end lost 0 bases, the J end lost 2 bases, and 11 bases lay between the germline ends. CDR3 in DNA: TGTGCCAGCAGCGTAGGTCACGGAAGTAACACCGGGGAGCTGTTTTTT. The encoded protein is CASSVGHGSNTGELFF.

Of note for this clone: The germline gene is not matched at one end of the junction; a read error may be the cause. This chain links TRBV9 with TRBJ2-7; 8 bases fit TRBD2. The germline gives CDR1 SGDLS, CDR2 YYNGEE. The CDR3 loop spans 14 amino acids. The chain's CDR3 is CASSATEGRGVTFF. CDR3 sequence (DNA): TGTGCCAGCAGCGCCACTGAAGGGCGGGGGGTTACCTTCTTC.

The V gene is TRBV9, the J gene TRBJ1-4; possibly TRBD1 for D (5 bases). The V gene's germline CDR1 is SGDLS and CDR2 YYNGEE. V lost 4 bases and J 8 bases, leaving 15 bases between the germline ends. The CDR3 runs 14 residues. Written as DNA, the CDR3 is TGTGCCAGCAGCCCAGGGCAGGCCAGGGAAAAACTGTTTTTT. Protein sequence: CASSPGQAREKLFF.

The V gene is TRBV10-1, the J gene TRBJ1-3; D remains unclear. CDR1 WNHNN and CDR2 SYGVQD come from the germline V gene (reference sequence). The V and J ends lost 4 bases and 0 bases respectively, with 16 bases between them. This CDR3 has 17 residues. The CDR3 is CASSGGTEEFSGNTIYF. The CDR3 nucleotides are TGCGCCAGCAGTGGGGGAACTGAAGAATTCTCTGGAAACACCATATATTTT.

V usage is TRBV5-1 and J usage is TRBJ2-1; perhaps D is TRBD1 or TRBD2 (6 bases each). The CDR3 is 13 amino acids. V was clipped by 4 bases and J by 14 bases, with 19 bases between them. Germline V CDR1 and CDR2: SGHRS, YFSETQ. The CDR3 coding sequence is TGCGCCAGCAGCCCAAGGGGGGAGGAGAAGAAGTTCTTC. Its translation: CASSPRGEEKKFF. Looking up the rest from reference TRBV5-1 and TRBJ2-1 gives the full variable domain: KAGVTQTPRYLIKTRGQQVTLSCSPISGHRSVSWYQQTPGQGLQFLFEYFSETQRNKGNFPGRFSGRQFSNSRSEMNVSTLELGDSALYLCASSPRGEEKKFFGPGTRLTVL.

The chain joins TRBV10-3 to TRBJ2-2, with D unclear. The CDR3 runs to 14 residues. V was pared by 8 bases and J by 1 base, with 11 bases between. Germline V gene lookup returns CDR1 ENHRY and CDR2 SYGVKD. DNA of the CDR3: TGTGCCATCTCTATGGCCGGGAACACCGGGGAGCTGTTTTTT. Protein product: CAISMAGNTGELFF.

This sequence joins TRBV19 and TRBJ2-7; TRBD1 aligns across 8 bases. Losses at the gene ends were 3 bases for V and 6 bases for J; bases not matched to a gene: 13. The germline CDR1 and CDR2 sequences are LNHDA and SQIVND (reference sequence). The CDR3 contains 16 residues. The CDR3: CASSIYTGQGPSEQYF. The CDR3 DNA sequence: TGTGCCAGTAGTATTTACACCGGACAGGGCCCTTCCGAGCAGTACTTC.

The chain couples TRBV9 to TRBJ2-1; weak D call: TRBD2 (5 bases). The germline gives CDR1 SGDLS, CDR2 YYNGEE. The CDR3 totals 10 residues. V lost 7 bases and J lost 6, with 5 bases in between. CDR3 residues: CASAGNEQFF. The DNA of the CDR3 is TGTGCCAGCGCGGGCAATGAGCAGTTCTTC.

V and J are TRBV11-3 and TRBJ2-3; 10 bases agree with TRBD2. Germline CDR1 SGHNT, CDR2 YENEEA. V trimming: 2 bases; J trimming: 2 bases; junction bases outside the gene matches: 1. The CDR3 covers 15 residues. CDR3 residues: CASSLLAGDTDTQYF. The CDR3 coding sequence is TGTGCCAGCAGCTTACTAGCGGGAGACACAGATACGCAGTATTTT.

In its sample, this clone was seen once. The chain combines TRBV20-1 with TRBJ1-1; possible D gene TRBD1, 5 bases. V lost 6 bases, J lost 4 bases, and 9 bases lay in between. Per the germline V gene, CDR1 is DFQATT and CDR2 is SNEGSKA (reference sequence). CDR3 length: 11 residues. In nucleotides, the CDR3 is TGCAGTGCAGGGAGGGGCACTGAAGCTTTCTTT. Protein product: CSAGRGTEAFF.

The rearrangement links TRBV27 to TRBJ2-7; D could derive from TRBD1 or TRBD2 (5 bases each). V lost 1 base and J lost 6, with 7 bases in between. The length of the CDR3 is 12 residues. Per the germline V gene, CDR1 is MNHEY and CDR2 is SMNVEV (reference sequence). The DNA for the CDR3 is TGTGCCAGCAGTTTATATGGGGGCGAGCAGTACTTC. This translates into CASSLYGGEQYF.

This clone was seen just once. The gene calls are TRBV24-1 and TRBJ1-5; D ambiguous. The germline V and J ends were trimmed by 1 base and 2 bases, with 5 bases remaining between them. Germline V lookup: CDR1 KGHDR, CDR2 SFDVKD. This CDR3 contains 14 residues. CDR3 coding DNA: TGTGCCACCAGTGATTTCGGTGGCAATCAGCCCCAGCATTTT. It is translated as CATSDFGGNQPQHF.

The chain employs TRBV27 and TRBJ1-5; D uncertain. V shed 2 bases and J shed 5 bases, with 13 bases lying between them. Per germline, CDR1 MNHEY and CDR2 SMNVEV (reference sequence). The CDR3 has 15 residues. The CDR3 nucleotides read TGTGCCAGCAGTTTACTCGACCCCGCGGATCAGCCCCAGCATTTT. It yields the protein CASSLLDPADQPQHF.

The chain links TRBV4-3 to TRBJ2-6; no clear D. V was clipped by 6 bases and J by 0 bases, with 6 bases between them. Germline CDR1 LGHNA, CDR2 YSLEER. The CDR3 extends over 14 amino acids. CDR3 amino acids: CASRKSSGANVLTF. The CDR3 DNA reads as TGCGCCAGCAGGAAAAGCTCTGGGGCCAACGTCCTGACTTTC.

V is TRBV6-6 and J is TRBJ1-2, with D hard to call. Germline CDR1 reads MNHNY; CDR2 reads SVGAGI (reference sequence). This CDR3 is built from 11 residues. V lost 6 bases to trimming and J lost 5 bases, with 7 bases between them. For the CDR3, the DNA is TGTGCCAGCAGCCAAAGATATGGCTACACCTTC. Its protein is CASSQRYGYTF.

The chain uses TRBV6-2 or TRBV6-3 and TRBJ2-3; D is uncertain. CDR1 is MNHEY and CDR2 is SVGEGT in the germline V gene. This CDR3 has 12 amino acids. The V and J ends lost 5 bases and 2 bases respectively, with 5 bases between them. CDR3 amino acids: CASSGNTDTQYF. Written as DNA, the CDR3 is TGTGCCAGCAGTGGTAACACAGATACGCAGTATTTT.

V usage is TRBV12-3 or TRBV12-4 and J usage is TRBJ2-1, with D possibly called TRBD1 or TRBD2 (6 bases each). Trimming took off 4 bases at V and 9 bases at J, with 7 bases between the two ends. The CDR3 is 11 amino acids. The DNA for the CDR3 is TGTGCCAGCAGTTGGGGGGCTGAGCAGTTCTTC. This gives the protein CASSWGAEQFF.

The CDR3 DNA reads as TGCAGCGTTGAGACTGAGAACACTGAAGCTTTCTTT. This translates into CSVETENTEAFF. The chain is built from TRBV29-1 and TRBJ1-1; D unclear. Per germline, CDR1 SQVTM and CDR2 ANQGSEA. Trimming took 3 bases from V and 1 from J, leaving 6 bases between them. The CDR3 extends over 12 amino acids.

The rearrangement joins TRBV25-1 to TRBJ1-1; 10 bases are a match to TRBD1. Germline lookup yields CDR1 MGHDK and CDR2 SYGVNS. The CDR3 is 14 residues long. J was trimmed by 4 bases and V by 2 bases; bases with no gene match: 1. The CDR3 loop reads CASSERTGGTEAFF. For the CDR3, the DNA is TGTGCCAGCAGTGAAAGGACAGGGGGCACTGAAGCTTTCTTT.

V usage is TRBV7-9 and J usage is TRBJ2-2; 12 nucleotides line up with TRBD2. Per the germline V gene, CDR1 is SEHNR and CDR2 is FQNEAQ (reference sequence). The CDR3 has 19 amino acids. The V segment lost 5 bases and the J segment 4 bases; nucleotides outside the gene matches: 14. CDR3 loop: CASSEGLAGGPSGTGELFF. The DNA of the CDR3 is TGTGCCAGCAGCGAAGGGCTAGCGGGAGGGCCTAGTGGCACCGGGGAGCTGTTTTTT.

This chain links TRBV13 with TRBJ2-3, with D tentatively TRBD1 or TRBD2 (5 bases each). The CDR3 length is 13 residues. Looked up from germline, CDR1 is PRHDT and CDR2 is FYEKMQ (reference sequence). Deletions cut 7 bases from V and 2 bases from J, with 10 bases between. CDR3: CASKGTYTDTQYF. The DNA for the CDR3 is TGTGCCAGCAAGGGGACCTACACAGATACGCAGTATTTT.